The 17 T cell receptor beta chains reported below all come from one sample, sequenced in a study of tumor-infiltrating lymphocytes in primary liver carcinoma. The investigators made TCR beta cDNA from about 500 ng total RNA, using a constant-region primer. A slightly modified ARM-PCR protocol with three nested multiplex PCR rounds produced these TCR beta libraries. A C-beta reverse primer was combined with TRBV1-TRBV30 forward primers in the first two PCR rounds, and each round had 10 cycles. Each CDR3 protein is one row after TCRdb ran MiXCR on the multiplex PCR reads. Of about 23,000 distinct CDR3 sequences in the sample, around 77% were seen once. Starting material for RNA and DNA co-extraction consisted of about 17-31 mg of unsorted bulk tissue. Sequencing input: liver tumor tissue from sampling region 5. The subset: tumor region T5, tumor centre. Receptors originate from a woman between 25 and 40 years old with primary liver carcinoma and hepatitis B virus infection.

This clonotype appeared a few times. The chain has TRBV7-9 and TRBJ2-6; possible D gene TRBD1, 5 bases. The germline gives CDR1 SEHNR, CDR2 FQNEAQ (reference sequence). The CDR3 runs 15 residues. Trimming removed 1 base at V and 4 bases at J, with 8 bases between. The CDR3 region is CASSLVDTGANVLTF. CDR3 DNA: TGTGCCAGCAGCTTAGTGGACACCGGGGCCAACGTCCTGACTTTC.

Turning to this clonotype: The junction and the germline gene differ at one end; a read error may be behind it. J is TRBJ2-5 and V is TRBV5-4; 7 nucleotides align to TRBD2. The CDR3 has 16 amino acids. Per the germline V gene, CDR1 is SGHNT and CDR2 is YYREEE (reference sequence). The CDR3 protein is CASNLADAGAQETQYF. The CDR3 nucleotides read TGTGCTAGCAACTTGGCCGACGCGGGAGCTCAAGAGACCCAGTACTTC.

On this clonotype itself: At one end the junction does not follow the germline gene, possibly because of a read error. The J gene is TRBJ2-3, the V gene TRBV11-2, with a tentative D call TRBD2 (5 bases). CDR3 length equals 15 residues. From germline, CDR1 is SGHAT and CDR2 FQNNGV. The chain's CDR3 is CACRPTASSTNTQYF. The CDR3 coding sequence is TGTGCCTGCAGGCCGACGGCGTCTAGCACAAATACGCAGTATTTT.

This clonotype was counted at least ten times. V and J are TRBV9 and TRBJ2-7; tentatively, D is TRBD1 (5 bases). The V end lost 0 bases, the J end lost 3 bases, and 13 bases lay between the germline ends. Germline-derived CDR1 and CDR2 are SGDLS and YYNGEE. CDR3 length: 15 amino acids. DNA for the CDR3: TGTGCCAGCAGCGTAGCAGACAGCTTCGTCTACGAGCAGTACTTC. Its protein is CASSVADSFVYEQYF.

Points on this clonotype: Germline is not matched at one junction end, which may reflect a read error. The chain recombines TRBV30 with TRBJ2-1; possibly TRBD1 or TRBD2 for D (5 bases each). Looked up from germline, CDR1 is GTSNPN and CDR2 is SVGIG (reference sequence). This CDR3 is 14 amino acids long. The CDR3 spells CAWGVGIGAPEQFF. The CDR3 DNA is TGTGCCTGGGGTGTGGGGATCGGGGCACCTGAGCAGTTCTTC.

This clonotype was counted a single time. Here the CDR3 omits its conserved ending phenylalanine or tryptophan, so a read error is the likely source. The gene calls are TRBV25-1 and TRBJ2-2; 13 positions agree with TRBD2. J lost 5 bases, V lost 3 bases, and 3 bases had no gene match. The CDR3 is 16 residues long. Germline V lookup: CDR1 MGHDK, CDR2 SYGVNS. CDR3 sequence (DNA): TGTGCCAGCAGTGAGGGACTAGCGGGGCTGACCGGGGAGCTGTTTTAT. Translated, it gives CASSEGLAGLTGELFY.

V gene TRBV6-5 combines with J gene TRBJ2-3, with D possibly TRBD1 on 5 matching bases. V shed 11 bases and J shed 2 bases, with 14 bases lying between them. This CDR3 contains 13 residues. Germline V lookup: CDR1 MNHEY, CDR2 SVGAGI. The CDR3 nucleotides are TGTGCCGACAGTTCGGCAGACACAGATACGCAGTATTTT. This gives the protein CADSSADTDTQYF.

The chain uses TRBV28 and TRBJ2-7; 14 nucleotides align to TRBD2. With 6 bases clipped from V and 8 bases from J, the junction kept 12 bases outside the gene matches. CDR3 size: 16 residues. Germline lookup yields CDR1 MDHEN and CDR2 SYDVKM. The CDR3 bases are TGTGCCAGCAGCTTTTTGGGACTAGCGGGAGTTGGCAAGCAGTACTTC. It codes for CASSFLGLAGVGKQYF. Full variable domain (rest looked up from reference TRBV28 and TRBJ2-7): DVKVTQSSRYLVKRTGEKVFLECVQDMDHENMFWYRQDPGLGLRLIYFSYDVKMKEKGDIPEGYSVSREKKERFSLILESASTNQTSMYLCASSFLGLAGVGKQYFGPGTRLTVT.

A remark on this clonotype: The conserved closing phenylalanine or tryptophan is absent in this CDR3, likely reflecting a read error. The V and J genes are TRBV4-3 and TRBJ2-2, with TRBD2 matching 13 bases. CDR3 length: 19 residues. The junction had 13 bases not matched to a gene; V was cut back by 9 bases and J by 0 bases. Germline V gene lookup returns CDR1 LGHNA and CDR2 YSLEER. CDR3 sequence reads: CASRVLAGGPRSNTGELFS. DNA of the CDR3: TGCGCCAGTAGGGTACTAGCGGGAGGGCCCCGTTCGAACACCGGGGAGCTGTTTTCT.

Comment on this clonotype: Germline and junction disagree at one end, which may indicate a read error. The V gene is TRBV11-3, the J gene TRBJ2-1; TRBD2 aligns across 7 bases. The V gene's germline CDR1 is SGHNT and CDR2 YENEEA. The CDR3 spans 15 residues. As DNA, the CDR3 is TGTGCCAGCAGCCGACTTGTGGGGGGGGGGTATGAGGAGTTCTTC. Protein product: CASSRLVGGGYEEFF.

Remarks on this clonotype: A much larger clone sits a single nucleotide away, making a read error possible. This sequence joins TRBV6-1 and TRBJ1-1; TRBD1 might be the D (5 bases). The CDR3 sequence is 14 residues long. The germline V and J ends were trimmed by 2 bases and 5 bases, with 12 bases remaining between them. CDR1 is MNHNS and CDR2 is SASEGT in the germline V gene. Written as DNA, the CDR3 is TGTGCCAGCAGTGAATTACAGGTAAGTACTGAAGCTTTCTTT. This gives the protein CASSELQVSTEAFF.

As to this clonotype: At one end, the junction sequence differs from germline, possibly due to a read error. V usage is TRBV13 and J usage is TRBJ2-1; TRBD1 is a possible D gene (5 bases). This CDR3 has 13 amino acids. Germline-derived CDR1 and CDR2 are PRHDT and FYEKMQ (reference sequence). The CDR3 sequence: CGSREGNGNEQFF. DNA for the CDR3: TGTGGCAGCAGGGAAGGGAACGGCAATGAGCAGTTCTTC.

The V call is TRBV10-3, the J call TRBJ2-5; the D is unclear. The V end was cut by 2 bases, the J end by 2 bases, with 12 bases between. The CDR3 has 15 amino acids. The V gene's germline CDR1 is ENHRY and CDR2 SYGVKD. CDR3 nucleotide sequence: TGTGCCATCAGTGAGCCGGCTATTAGACAAGAGACCCAGTACTTC. Residues: CAISEPAIRQETQYF.

This clonotype was observed a single time. The chain joins TRBV29-1 to TRBJ1-2; a weak D match, TRBD1 (6 bases). Germline V CDR1 and CDR2: SQVTM, ANQGSEA. The CDR3 contains 12 residues. Trimming left V 7 bases short and J 4 bases short, with 13 bases between. CDR3 sequence: CSDADSFYGYTF. The DNA for the CDR3 is TGCAGCGACGCGGACAGCTTCTATGGCTACACCTTC.

On this clonotype itself: A much larger clone lies a single base off, so this may be a read error. V is TRBV10-3 and J is TRBJ2-1, with TRBD1 as a possible D gene (5 bases). The length of the CDR3 is 12 residues. From germline, CDR1 is ENHRY and CDR2 SYGVKD. Trimming took 4 bases from V and 10 from J, leaving 11 bases between them. The CDR3 DNA reads as TGTGCCATCAGTGTATTGTGGGGCGAGCAGTTCTTC. It yields the protein CAISVLWGEQFF.

This clonotype rates as medium-sized (0.01 to 0.1%). The rearrangement joins TRBV5-4 to TRBJ1-2, with D maybe TRBD1 (6 bases). This CDR3 comprises 14 residues. Trimming shortened V by 5 bases and J by 2 bases, and 13 bases separated the two germline ends. Germline V gene data show CDR1 as SGHNT and CDR2 as YYREEE (reference sequence). CDR3 residues: CASSYQGNNYGYTF. In nucleotides, the CDR3 is TGTGCCAGCAGTTACCAGGGGAACAACTATGGCTACACCTTC.

Worth noting for this clonotype: One end of the junction varies from germline; a read error may be responsible. The genes are TRBV4-3 and TRBJ2-2; 10 bases match TRBD2. The CDR3 spans 19 residues. Germline V gives CDR1 LGHNA, CDR2 YSLEER. The CDR3: CTSSVQAGGPRSNTGELFF. The CDR3 bases are TGCACCAGCAGCGTACAAGCGGGAGGGCCCCGTTCAAACACCGGGGAGCTGTTTTTT.